The text below deals with one TCR beta chain. The antigen is unknown. Focal radiation plus CTLA-4 blockade with ipilimumab was administered to patients who had chemo-refractory metastatic non-small-cell lung cancer. Sequencing was performed with immunoSEQ multiplex PCR; in TCRdb, only in-frame clones are kept and a portion is missing. The repertoire holds around 80,000 clones, 78% seen once, with 22% in the top ten. The CDR3 has 16 residues. Losses at the gene ends were 0 bases for V and 8 bases for J; bases not matched to a gene: 5. Germline CDR1 LGHNA, CDR2 YNFKEQ. The sample belongs to a study of radiotherapy plus CTLA-4 blockade in lung cancer. Background on the study: More than 15% of enrolled patients responded objectively, and roughly 30% had disease control. Study-wide points: Radiotherapy with ipilimumab was followed by blood expansion of tumor-derived clones. The best prediction of response reportedly came from early blood T cell clone dynamics, with interferon-beta.

The material was peripheral blood, obtained from a patient treated with radiotherapy plus ipilimumab. The sequence derives from a human donor with non-small cell lung cancer whose response to radiotherapy plus ipilimumab could not be evaluated. Some clones in this sample may be carry-over from other donors' samples. This sequence joins TRBV4-2 and TRBJ1-4, with 11 bases matching TRBD1. CDR3 loop: CASSQDRGTGGEKLFF. The CDR3 DNA sequence: TGTGCCAGCAGCCAAGATCGAGGGACAGGGGGGGAAAAACTGTTTTTT.